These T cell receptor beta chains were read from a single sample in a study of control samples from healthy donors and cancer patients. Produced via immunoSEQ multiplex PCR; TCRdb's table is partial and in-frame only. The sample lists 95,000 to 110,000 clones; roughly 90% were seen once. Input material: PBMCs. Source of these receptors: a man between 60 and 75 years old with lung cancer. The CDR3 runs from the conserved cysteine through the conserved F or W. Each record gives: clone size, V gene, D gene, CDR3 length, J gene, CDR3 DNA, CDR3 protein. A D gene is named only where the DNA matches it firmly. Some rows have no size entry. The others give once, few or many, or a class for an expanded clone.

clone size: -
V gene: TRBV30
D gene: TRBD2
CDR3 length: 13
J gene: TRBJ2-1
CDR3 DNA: TGTGCCTGGAGTGCTACTAGCGGGGGTTCCCAGTTCTTC
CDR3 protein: CAWSATSGGSQFF

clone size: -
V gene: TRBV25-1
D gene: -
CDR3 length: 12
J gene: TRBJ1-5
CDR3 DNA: TGTGCCAGCAGTGAATTTGGTCAGCCCCAGCATTTT
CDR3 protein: CASSEFGQPQHF

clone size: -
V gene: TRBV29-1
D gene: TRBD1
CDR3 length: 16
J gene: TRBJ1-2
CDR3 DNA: TGCAGCGCGGGCCTTGGGGGGGGACAGGCGTTTTATGGCTACACCTTC
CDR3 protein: CSAGLGGGQAFYGYTF

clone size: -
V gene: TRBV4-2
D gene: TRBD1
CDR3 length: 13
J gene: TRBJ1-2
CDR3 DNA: TGTGCCAGCAGCTTAACAGGGGACTATGGCTACACCTTC
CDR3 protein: CASSLTGDYGYTF

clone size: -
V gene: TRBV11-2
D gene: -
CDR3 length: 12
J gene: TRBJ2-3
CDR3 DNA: TGTGCCAGCAACCGTGGTACAGATACGCAGTATTTT
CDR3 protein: CASNRGTDTQYF

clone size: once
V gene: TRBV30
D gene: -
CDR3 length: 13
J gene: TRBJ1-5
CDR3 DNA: TGTGCCTGGAGTGTAGGTTTGGATCAGCCCCAGCATTTT
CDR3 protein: CAWSVGLDQPQHF

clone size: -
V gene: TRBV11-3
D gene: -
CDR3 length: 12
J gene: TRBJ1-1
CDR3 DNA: TGTGCCAGCAGCTTAGACAGAGGGACGGCTTTCTTT
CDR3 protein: CASSLDRGTAFF

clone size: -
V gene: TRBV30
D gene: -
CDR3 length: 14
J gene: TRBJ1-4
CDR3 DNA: TGTGCCTGGGCGAAATTTGCAACTAATGAAAAACTGTTTTTT
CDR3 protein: CAWAKFATNEKLFF

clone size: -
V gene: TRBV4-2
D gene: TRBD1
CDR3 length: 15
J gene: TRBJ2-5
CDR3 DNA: TGTGCCAGCAGATATTGGACAGGGAAGGTAGAGACCCAGTACTTC
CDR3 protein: CASRYWTGKVETQYF

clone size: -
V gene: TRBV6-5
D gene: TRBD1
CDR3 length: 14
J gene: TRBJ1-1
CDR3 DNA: TGTGCCAGCTCGGGACAGGGGGTGGGCACTGAAGCTTTCTTT
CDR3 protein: CASSGQGVGTEAFF

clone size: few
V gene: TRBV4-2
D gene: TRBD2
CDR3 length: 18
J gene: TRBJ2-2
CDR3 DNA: TGTGCCAGCAGCCAAGAAAGGAGTGGGAGGGCGGTAACCGGGGAGCTGTTTTTT
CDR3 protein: CASSQERSGRAVTGELFF

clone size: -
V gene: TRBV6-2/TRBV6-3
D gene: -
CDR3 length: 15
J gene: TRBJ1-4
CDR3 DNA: TGTGCCAGCAGTTACTGGTCAACCCCGAATGAAAAACTGTTTTTT
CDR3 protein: CASSYWSTPNEKLFF

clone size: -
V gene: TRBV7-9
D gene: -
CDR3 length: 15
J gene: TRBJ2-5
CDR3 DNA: TGTGCCAGCAGCTCGGGGCCAGGGGTGGGAGAGACCCAGTACTTC
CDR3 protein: CASSSGPGVGETQYF

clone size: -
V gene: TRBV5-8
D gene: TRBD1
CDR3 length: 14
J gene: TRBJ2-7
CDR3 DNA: TGTGCCAGCAGCCACACAGGGGCAATCTACGAGCAGTACTTC
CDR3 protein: CASSHTGAIYEQYF

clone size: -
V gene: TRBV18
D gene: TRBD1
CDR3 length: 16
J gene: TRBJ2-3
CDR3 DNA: TGTGCCAGCTCACCTACAGGACAGGCAGGGGCAGATACGCAGTATTTT
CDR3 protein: CASSPTGQAGADTQYF

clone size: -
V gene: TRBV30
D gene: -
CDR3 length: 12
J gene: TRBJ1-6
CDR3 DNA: TGTGCCTGGAGTCCGGAGGGGCCTGCCCTCCACTTT
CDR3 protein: CAWSPEGPALHF

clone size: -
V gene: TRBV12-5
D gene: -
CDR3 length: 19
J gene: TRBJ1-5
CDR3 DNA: TGTGCTAGTGGTTTGGTACCCGACGGGAACCCTATAGGAGCTCAGCCCCAGCATTTT
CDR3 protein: CASGLVPDGNPIGAQPQHF

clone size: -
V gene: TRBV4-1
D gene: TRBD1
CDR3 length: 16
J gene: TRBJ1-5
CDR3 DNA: TGCGCCAGCAGCCAAGGACAGGGGCCTATCAATCAGCCCCAGCATTTT
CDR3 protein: CASSQGQGPINQPQHF

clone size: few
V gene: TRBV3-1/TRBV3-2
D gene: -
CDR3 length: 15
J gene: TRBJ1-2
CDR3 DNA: TGTGCCAGCAGCCGTGCGCTTGGGGGTTCGAATGGCTACACCTTC
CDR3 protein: CASSRALGGSNGYTF

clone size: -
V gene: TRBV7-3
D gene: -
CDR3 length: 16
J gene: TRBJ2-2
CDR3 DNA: TGTGCCAGCAGCGACTCAGGGGTCCCAGGGAAAGGGGAGCTGTTTTTT
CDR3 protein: CASSDSGVPGKGELFF

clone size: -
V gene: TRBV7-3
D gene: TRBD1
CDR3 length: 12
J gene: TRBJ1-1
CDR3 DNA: TGTGCCAGCAGCTTGACAGGGGCAATAGCTTTCTTT
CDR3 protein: CASSLTGAIAFF

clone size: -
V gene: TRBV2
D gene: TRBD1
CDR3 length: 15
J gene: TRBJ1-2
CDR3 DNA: TGTGCCAGCAGCCAGGACAGGCAGCCTATCTATGGCTACACCTTC
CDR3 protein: CASSQDRQPIYGYTF

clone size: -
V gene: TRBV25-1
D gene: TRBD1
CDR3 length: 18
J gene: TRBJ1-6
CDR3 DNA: TGTGCCAGCAGTGAATGGGGACAGGGGGGAACTTATAATTCACCCCTCCACTTT
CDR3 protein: CASSEWGQGGTYNSPLHF

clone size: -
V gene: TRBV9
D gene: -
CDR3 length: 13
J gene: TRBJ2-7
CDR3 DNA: TGTGCCAGCAGCGGGGGAATGGGCTACGAGCAGTACTTC
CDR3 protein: CASSGGMGYEQYF

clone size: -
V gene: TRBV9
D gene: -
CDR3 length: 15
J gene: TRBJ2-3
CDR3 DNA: TGTGCCAGCAGCGTCGCAGGGACTCGCACAGATACGCAGTATTTT
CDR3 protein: CASSVAGTRTDTQYF

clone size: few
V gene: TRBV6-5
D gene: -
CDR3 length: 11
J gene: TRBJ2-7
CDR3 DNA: TGTGCCAGCAGTTCCAACTACGAGCAGTACTTC
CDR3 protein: CASSSNYEQYF

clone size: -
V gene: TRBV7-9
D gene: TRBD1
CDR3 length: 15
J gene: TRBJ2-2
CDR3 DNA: TGTGCCAGCAGCTTAGCCCAGGGGGTTACCGGGGAGCTGTTTTTT
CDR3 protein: CASSLAQGVTGELFF

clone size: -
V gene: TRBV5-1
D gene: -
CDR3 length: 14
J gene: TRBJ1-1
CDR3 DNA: TGCGCCAGCAGCACCGGACGGATGAACACTGAAGCTTTCTTT
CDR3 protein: CASSTGRMNTEAFF

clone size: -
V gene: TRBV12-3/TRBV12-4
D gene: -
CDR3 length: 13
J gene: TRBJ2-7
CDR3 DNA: TGTGCCAGCAGTTTCTCTCGTACCTACGAGCAGTACTTC
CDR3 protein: CASSFSRTYEQYF

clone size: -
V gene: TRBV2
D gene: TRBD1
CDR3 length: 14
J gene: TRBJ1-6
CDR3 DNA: TGTGCCAGCAGTATACAGGGGGCCGATTCACCCCTCCACTTT
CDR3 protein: CASSIQGADSPLHF

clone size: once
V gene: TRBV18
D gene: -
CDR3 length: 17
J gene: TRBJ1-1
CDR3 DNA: TGTGCCAGCTCTCCTACAATAATCCGTCAAGGAAACACTGAAGCTTTCTTT
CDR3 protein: CASSPTIIRQGNTEAFF

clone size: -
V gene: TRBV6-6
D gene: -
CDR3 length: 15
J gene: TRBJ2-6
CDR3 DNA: TGTGCCAGCAGTTCGAGGGGGTCTGGGGCCAACGTCCTGACTTTC
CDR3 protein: CASSSRGSGANVLTF

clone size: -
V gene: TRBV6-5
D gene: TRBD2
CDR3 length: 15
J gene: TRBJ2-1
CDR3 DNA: TGTGCCAGCAGTTCCGCCGGGACTAGGTCCAATGAGCAGTTCTTC
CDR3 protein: CASSSAGTRSNEQFF

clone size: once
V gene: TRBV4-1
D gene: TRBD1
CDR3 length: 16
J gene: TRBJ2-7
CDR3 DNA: TGCGCCAGCAGCCAAACATGGACAGGGAGCTCCTACGAGCAGTACTTC
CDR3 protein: CASSQTWTGSSYEQYF

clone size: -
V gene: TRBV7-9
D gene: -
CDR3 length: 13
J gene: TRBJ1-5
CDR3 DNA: TGTGCCAGCAGCTTTTCGGGAAATCAGCCCCAGCATTTT
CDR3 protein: CASSFSGNQPQHF

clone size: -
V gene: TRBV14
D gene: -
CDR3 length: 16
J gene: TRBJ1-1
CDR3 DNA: TGTGCCAGCAGCCACGGTAGACAAAGGGGTAACACTGAAGCTTTCTTT
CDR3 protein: CASSHGRQRGNTEAFF

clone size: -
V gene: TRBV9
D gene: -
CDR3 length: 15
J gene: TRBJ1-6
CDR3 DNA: TGTGCCAGCAGCGTAGGCGAGGCGCTGAATTCACCCCTCCACTTT
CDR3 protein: CASSVGEALNSPLHF

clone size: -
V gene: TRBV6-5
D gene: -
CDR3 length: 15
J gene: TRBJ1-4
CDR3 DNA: TGTGCCAGCAGTTACTCGAGTAGGAGGAGTGAAAAACTGTTTTTT
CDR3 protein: CASSYSSRRSEKLFF

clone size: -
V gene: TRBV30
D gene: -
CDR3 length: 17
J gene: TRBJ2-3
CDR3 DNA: TGTGCCTGGAGTGTATTCGGTCGGGGGTCCACCACAGATACGCAGTATTTT
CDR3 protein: CAWSVFGRGSTTDTQYF

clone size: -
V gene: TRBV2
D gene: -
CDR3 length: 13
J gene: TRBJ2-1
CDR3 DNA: TGTGCCAGCAGTCCGGGATTGAACAATGAGCAGTTCTTC
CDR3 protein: CASSPGLNNEQFF

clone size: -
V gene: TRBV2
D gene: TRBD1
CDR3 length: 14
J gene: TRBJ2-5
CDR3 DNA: TGTGCCAGCAGTGCCTACAGGGGGCCGGAGACCCAGTACTTC
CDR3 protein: CASSAYRGPETQYF

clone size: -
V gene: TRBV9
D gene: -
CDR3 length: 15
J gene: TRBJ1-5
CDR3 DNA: TGTGCCAGCAGCGTAGGGCAGGGTGGGGATCAGCCCCAGCATTTT
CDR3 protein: CASSVGQGGDQPQHF

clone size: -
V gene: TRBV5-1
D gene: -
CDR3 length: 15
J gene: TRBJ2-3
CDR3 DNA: TGCGCCAGCAGCTTGGTGGGGGCTGCAACAGATACGCAGTATTTT
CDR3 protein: CASSLVGAATDTQYF

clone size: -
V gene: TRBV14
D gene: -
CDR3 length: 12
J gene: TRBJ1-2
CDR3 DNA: TGTGCCAGCAGCCAAGAAGCCTATGGCTACACCTTC
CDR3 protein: CASSQEAYGYTF

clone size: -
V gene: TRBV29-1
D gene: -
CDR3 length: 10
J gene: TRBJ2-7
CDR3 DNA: TGCAGCGTTGTGGGAGCGGAACAGTACTTC
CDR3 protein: CSVVGAEQYF

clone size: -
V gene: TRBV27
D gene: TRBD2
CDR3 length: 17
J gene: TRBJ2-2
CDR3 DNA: TGTGCCAGCAGTTTGCCCAGCGGGGGGGCCAACACCGGGGAGCTGTTTTTT
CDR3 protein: CASSLPSGGANTGELFF